The 23 T cell receptor beta chains below all came from one sample that was sequenced in a study of human T cells and chemical hapten exposure. TCRdb passed the RACE reads through MiXCR, listing each CDR3 protein once. The sample carries about 49,000 distinct CDR3 sequences, around 9% recorded once. Indicated time point: patch test 1, 2 weeks after DPC sensitization. Treatment indicated: therapeutic diphenylcyclopropenone sensitization with weekly scalp DPC. This specimen was whole blood, taken in connection with sensitization to the hapten diphenylcyclopropenone (DPC). These receptors all come from a woman aged 45-65 years with alopecia areata. Some clones in this sample may be carry-over from other donors' samples.

This clonotype came up many times. This sequence joins TRBV6-5 and TRBJ2-3; 8 positions match TRBD1. CDR1 and CDR2 (germline): MNHEY, SVGAGI. V lost 6 bases, J lost 1 base, and 6 bases stayed unmatched. The CDR3 is 15 residues long. The CDR3 nucleotides are TGTGCCAGCAGCTCGACAGGGGTAGGCACAGATACGCAGTATTTT. It encodes CASSSTGVGTDTQYF.

This clonotype appeared many times. The genes are TRBV28 and TRBJ2-1; tentative D call: TRBD2 (5 bases). Germline values: CDR1 MDHEN, CDR2 SYDVKM. The ends were cut back, 1 base at V and 0 bases at J, with 10 bases in the middle. The CDR3 extends over 16 amino acids. The CDR3 nucleotides are TGTGCCAGCAGTTTATTGAGCGGTAGCTCCTACAATGAGCAGTTCTTC. It codes for CASSLLSGSSYNEQFF. Together with reference TRBV28 and TRBJ2-1, the CDR3 gives the full variable domain: DVKVTQSSRYLVKRTGEKVFLECVQDMDHENMFWYRQDPGLGLRLIYFSYDVKMKEKGDIPEGYSVSREKKERFSLILESASTNQTSMYLCASSLLSGSSYNEQFFGPGTRLTVL.

Only a few counts were recorded for this clonotype. The chain has TRBV18 and TRBJ1-6; unclear D gene. Trimming shortened V by 2 bases and J by 1 base, and 6 bases separated the two germline ends. Germline CDR1 reads KGHSH; CDR2 reads LQKENI. This CDR3 comprises 15 residues. CDR3 residues: CASSPTVSYNSPLHF. DNA of the CDR3: TGTGCCAGCTCACCAACCGTGTCCTATAATTCACCCCTCCACTTT. Based on the CDR3 plus reference TRBV18 and TRBJ1-6, the full variable domain is NAGVMQNPRHLVRRRGQEARLRCSPMKGHSHVYWYRQLPEEGLKFMVYLQKENIIDESGMPKERFSAEFPKEGPSILRIQQVVRGDSAAYFCASSPTVSYNSPLHFGNGTRLTVT.

This clonotype was recorded at least ten times. The J gene is TRBJ2-4, the V gene TRBV28; D unclear. The CDR3 spans 11 residues. Germline CDR1 is MDHEN and CDR2 is SYDVKM. V shed 5 bases and J shed 8 bases, with 7 bases lying between them. The CDR3 DNA sequence: TGTGCCAGCAGTCCCTCGCACATTCAGTACTTC. Translation: CASSPSHIQYF.

This clonotype was seen a handful of times. The CDR3 DNA reads TGCAGCGCTGTTGGGGGCGCGGGTCAGCCCCAGCATTTT. It translates to CSAVGGAGQPQHF. The chain is built from TRBV29-1 and TRBJ1-5; the D gene is possibly TRBD1 (6 bases). The CDR3 covers 13 residues. CDR1 and CDR2 from the germline V gene are SQVTM and ANQGSEA. V was shortened by 7 bases and J by 6 bases, with 16 bases between the two germline ends.

The V and J genes are TRBV6-5 and TRBJ2-6; D is unclear. CDR1 is MNHEY, CDR2 SVGAGI, per germline. Deletions cut 2 bases from V and 4 bases from J, with 15 bases between. This CDR3 has 17 residues. CDR3 bases: TGTGCCAGCAGTTACGGTTTGGGTCGCGGAGGGGCCAACGTCCTGACTTTC. It is translated as CASSYGLGRGGANVLTF.

This chain connects TRBV28 to TRBJ1-3, with TRBD1 matching over 8 bases. Germline trimming cut 3 bases from V and 2 bases from J; bases unmatched to any gene: 9. This CDR3 spans 17 amino acids. Germline V lookup: CDR1 MDHEN, CDR2 SYDVKM. In DNA, the CDR3 is TGTGCCAGCAGTTTCCAGGGGGCGCTTTTCACTGGAAACACCATATATTTT. It yields the protein CASSFQGALFTGNTIYF.

Ten or more counts support this clonotype. This sequence joins TRBV3-1 and TRBJ2-4, with D hard to call. The length of the CDR3 is 20 residues. The germline V gene has CDR1 LGHDT and CDR2 YNNKEL (reference sequence). V lost 4 bases and J 3 bases, leaving 28 bases between the germline ends. The CDR3 reads CASSRTPGLTISPGKNIQYF. The DNA for the CDR3 is TGTGCCAGCAGCCGAACGCCCGGCCTTACGATCAGCCCTGGCAAAAACATTCAGTACTTC.

This clonotype was observed many times. J is TRBJ1-3 and V is TRBV6-6; 7 nucleotides line up with TRBD1. Per germline, CDR1 MNHNY and CDR2 SVGAGI (reference sequence). Trimming removed 7 bases from V and 0 bases from J; junction bases left unmatched: 15. The CDR3 is 18 amino acids. CDR3 sequence (DNA): TGTGCCAGCACCTCCAGAAGGGACAGACCGAGCTCTGGAAACACCATATATTTT. It yields the protein CASTSRRDRPSSGNTIYF.

This clonotype appeared a few times. The chain carries TRBV3-1 and TRBJ2-7; TRBD2 is a possible D gene (6 bases). Trimming removed 1 base at V and 12 bases at J, with 13 bases between. The germline gives CDR1 LGHDT, CDR2 YNNKEL (reference sequence). This CDR3 contains 12 residues. The CDR3 DNA reads TGTGCCAGCAGCCAAGCTGTCGGGAGTTTGTACTTC. Residues: CASSQAVGSLYF.

This clonotype was recorded many times. V usage is TRBV18 and J usage is TRBJ1-1; D uncertain. The germline V gene has CDR1 KGHSH and CDR2 LQKENI. V lost 6 bases and J lost 2, with 13 bases in between. CDR3 length equals 14 residues. CDR3 sequence: CASSLGLRNTEAFF. CDR3 DNA: TGTGCCAGCTCCCTCGGACTGCGAAACACTGAAGCTTTCTTT.

This clonotype was counted ten times or more. The J gene is TRBJ2-7, the V gene TRBV3-1; D may be TRBD1 (5 bases). V was pared by 1 base and J by 4 bases, with 11 bases between. Germline CDR1 and CDR2: LGHDT and YNNKEL (reference sequence). The CDR3 is 14 residues long. The CDR3 nucleotides read TGTGCCAGCAGCCAAGCTCCGACAGCTTACGAGCAGTACTTC. Translated, it gives CASSQAPTAYEQYF.

This clonotype appeared many times. V is TRBV6-5 and J is TRBJ2-1, with TRBD2 matching 9 bases. The CDR3 covers 15 residues. Germline assignment: CDR1 MNHEY and CDR2 SVGAGI. The junction had 9 bases not matched to a gene; V was cut back by 6 bases and J by 6 bases. The CDR3 loop is CASRGAGSGSNEQFF. The CDR3 DNA reads as TGTGCCAGCAGGGGGGCTGGTAGCGGGAGCAATGAGCAGTTCTTC.

This clonotype appeared many times. V is TRBV29-1 and J is TRBJ1-1; D ambiguous. The CDR3 loop spans 10 amino acids. The germline CDR1 and CDR2 sequences are SQVTM and ANQGSEA. The ends were cut back, 7 bases at V and 3 bases at J, with 6 bases in the middle. In DNA form, the CDR3 reads TGCAGCGCAGAGGACACTGAAGCTTTCTTT. This sequence encodes CSAEDTEAFF.

This clonotype was recorded at least ten times. This chain connects TRBV7-2 to TRBJ2-3; D gene unclear. Germline loops: CDR1 SGHTA, CDR2 FQGNSA. The CDR3 has 13 amino acids. The V and J ends lost 5 bases and 0 bases respectively, with 6 bases between them. The CDR3 DNA reads as TGTGCCAGCAGCCCGCTGAGCACAGATACGCAGTATTTT. This translates into CASSPLSTDTQYF.

The chain carries TRBV20-1 and TRBJ1-2, with 9 bases that match TRBD1. This CDR3 contains 16 residues. V shed 2 bases, J shed 2 bases, and the junction held 9 bases outside the gene matches. Germline V lookup: CDR1 DFQATT, CDR2 SNEGSKA (reference sequence). CDR3 region: CSARPGQGVANYGYTF. The CDR3 region has the DNA TGCAGTGCTAGACCGGGACAGGGAGTTGCAAACTATGGCTACACCTTC.

This clonotype showed up many times. The chain uses TRBV12-3 or TRBV12-4 and TRBJ2-1; D not certain. The CDR3 runs to 13 residues. V lost 6 bases, J lost 1 base, and 7 bases lay in between. CDR3 DNA: TGTGCCAGCAGGGATGGATCCTACAATGAGCAGTTCTTC. It encodes CASRDGSYNEQFF.

This clonotype was observed many times. The chain joins TRBV7-9 to TRBJ2-1, with TRBD2 as a possible D gene (5 bases). The ends were cut back, 5 bases at V and 6 bases at J, with 14 bases in the middle. Germline assignment: CDR1 SEHNR and CDR2 FQNEAQ (reference sequence). The CDR3 length is 14 residues. CDR3 sequence (DNA): TGTGCCAGCAGCGAAGTGGACCGGGGCAATGAGCAGTTCTTC. This sequence encodes CASSEVDRGNEQFF. Based on the CDR3 plus reference TRBV7-9 and TRBJ2-1, the full variable domain is DTGVSQNPRHKITKRGQNVTFRCDPISEHNRLYWYRQTLGQGPEFLTYFQNEAQLEKSRLLSDRFSAERPKGSFSTLEIQRTEQGDSAMYLCASSEVDRGNEQFFGPGTRLTVL.

This sequence joins TRBV7-2 and TRBJ2-3; D gene ambiguous. Deletions cut 4 bases from V and 5 bases from J, with 19 bases between. Germline V lookup: CDR1 SGHTA, CDR2 FQGNSA. This CDR3 has 16 residues. CDR3 sequence reads: CASSSSPRQTGDTQYF. The CDR3 DNA reads TGTGCCAGCAGCTCAAGCCCCAGGCAGACTGGAGATACGCAGTATTTT.

This clonotype was counted many times. The DNA of the CDR3 is TGTGCCAGCAGTTGGACGGGACAGCCATCTAATGAAAAACTGTTTTTT. This gives the protein CASSWTGQPSNEKLFF. The chain combines TRBV6-5 with TRBJ1-4, with TRBD1 matching over 7 bases. This CDR3 has 16 amino acids. CDR1 is MNHEY, CDR2 SVGAGI, per germline. Trimming took 4 bases from V and 3 from J; bases not matched to a gene: 8.

The V call is TRBV6-1, the J call TRBJ1-5; no firm D call. V gave up 11 bases and J gave up 0 bases, with 8 bases separating them. CDR1 is MNHNS and CDR2 is SASEGT in the germline V gene. The CDR3 runs to 12 residues. As DNA, the CDR3 is TGTGCCGTGGGCGATAGCAATCAGCCCCAGCATTTT. Encoded protein: CAVGDSNQPQHF.

This clonotype was found many times. The V call is TRBV5-1, the J call TRBJ1-1; tentative D call: TRBD1 (6 bases). V dropped 4 bases and J dropped 8 bases, with 12 bases sitting between them. Germline lookup yields CDR1 SGHRS and CDR2 YFSETQ. The CDR3 has 12 amino acids. The CDR3 DNA is TGCGCCAGCAGCCCCGGACAGCGAGAAGCTTTCTTT. Its protein product is CASSPGQREAFF. Together with reference TRBV5-1 and TRBJ1-1, the CDR3 gives the full variable domain: KAGVTQTPRYLIKTRGQQVTLSCSPISGHRSVSWYQQTPGQGLQFLFEYFSETQRNKGNFPGRFSGRQFSNSRSEMNVSTLELGDSALYLCASSPGQREAFFGQGTRLTVV.

Ten or more counts support this clonotype. V and J are TRBV18 and TRBJ2-7; 8 nucleotides line up with TRBD1. CDR3 length equals 18 residues. The trim removed 0 bases at V and 0 bases at J, leaving 10 bases unmatched. Germline CDR1 KGHSH, CDR2 LQKENI. CDR3 DNA sequence: TGTGCCAGCTCACCACCGTCTTACTCAGGGGGCAACTCCTACGAGCAGTACTTC. It specifies CASSPPSYSGGNSYEQYF.